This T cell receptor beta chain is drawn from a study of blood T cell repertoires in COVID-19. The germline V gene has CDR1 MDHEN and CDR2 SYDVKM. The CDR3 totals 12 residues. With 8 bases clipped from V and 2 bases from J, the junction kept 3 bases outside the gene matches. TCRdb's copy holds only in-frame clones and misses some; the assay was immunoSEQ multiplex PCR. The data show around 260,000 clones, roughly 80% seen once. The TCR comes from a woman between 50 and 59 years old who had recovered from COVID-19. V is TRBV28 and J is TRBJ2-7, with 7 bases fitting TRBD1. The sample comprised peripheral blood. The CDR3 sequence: CASGQVAYEQYF. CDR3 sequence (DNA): TGTGCCAGCGGACAGGTTGCCTACGAGCAGTACTTC.